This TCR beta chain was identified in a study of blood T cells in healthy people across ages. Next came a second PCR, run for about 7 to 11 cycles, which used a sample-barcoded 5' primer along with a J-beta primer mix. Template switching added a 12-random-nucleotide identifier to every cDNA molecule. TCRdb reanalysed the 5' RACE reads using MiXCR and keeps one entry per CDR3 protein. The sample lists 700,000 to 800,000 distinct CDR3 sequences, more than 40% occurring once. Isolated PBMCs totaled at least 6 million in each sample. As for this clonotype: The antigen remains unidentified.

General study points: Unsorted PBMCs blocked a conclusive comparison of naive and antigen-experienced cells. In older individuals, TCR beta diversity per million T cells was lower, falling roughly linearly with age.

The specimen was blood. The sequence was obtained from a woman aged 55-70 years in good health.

CDR3 in amino acids: CASQESGARSHEQYF. The CDR3 DNA reads as TGTGCCAGCCAGGAGTCGGGGGCGCGTTCGCACGAGCAGTACTTC. V gene TRBV5-6 combines with J gene TRBJ2-7, with D perhaps assigned TRBD1 or TRBD2 (6 bases each). With 7 bases removed from V and 5 bases from J, the gap between germline ends came to 22 bases. The germline V gene has CDR1 SGHDT and CDR2 YYEEEE. CDR3 size: 15 residues.